This T cell receptor (beta chain) was sequenced during a study of T cells in Graves' hyperthyroidism and ophthalmopathy. The germline V gene encodes CDR1 MNHNS and CDR2 SASEGT. Trimming removed 6 bases at V and 3 bases at J, with 14 bases between. The CDR3 runs to 15 residues. From RNA transcripts, TCR beta CDR3 regions were amplified. Using the HTBI primer set, a first-round RT-PCR was run on the TCR CDR3. TCRdb used MiXCR to reprocess the multiplex PCR reads, holding one entry per CDR3 protein. The sample includes a few hundred thousand distinct CDR3 sequences, 15% to 20% of them seen just once. The sample comprised blood. This chain links TRBV6-1 with TRBJ1-4; weak D call: TRBD1 (5 bases). The sequence was collected from a woman aged 45-59 years with Graves' hyperthyroidism. CDR3 sequence reads: CASSPGGGPNEKLFF. The CDR3 coding sequence is TGTGCCAGCAGCCCCGGGGGGGGTCCTAATGAAAAACTGTTTTTT.